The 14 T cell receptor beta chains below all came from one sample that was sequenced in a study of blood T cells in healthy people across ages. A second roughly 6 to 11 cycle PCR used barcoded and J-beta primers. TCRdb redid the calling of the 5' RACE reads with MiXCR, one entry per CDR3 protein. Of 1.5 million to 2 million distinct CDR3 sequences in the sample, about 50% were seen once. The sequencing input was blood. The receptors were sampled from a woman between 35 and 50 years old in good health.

CDR3 amino acids: CALSGTGGNEQYF. The CDR3 DNA is TGTGCCTTATCCGGGACAGGGGGCAACGAGCAGTACTTC. The J gene is TRBJ2-5, the V gene TRBV10-3; 12 positions agree with TRBD1. Near its end, the DNA agrees better with TRBJ2-7, so the J call may be wrong. The CDR3 is made up of 13 amino acids. CDR1 is ENHRY and CDR2 is SYGVKD in the germline V gene.

The CDR3 DNA follows: TGTGCCAGCAGTTCCAGAGGAAGGGGAAGCTCCTACGAGCAGTACTTC. Translated: CASSSRGRGSSYEQYF. The gene calls are TRBV12-3 or TRBV12-4 and TRBJ2-7, with a possible D match to TRBD1 (5 bases). This CDR3 is 16 amino acids long. V gave up 4 bases and J gave up 0 bases, with 16 bases separating them.

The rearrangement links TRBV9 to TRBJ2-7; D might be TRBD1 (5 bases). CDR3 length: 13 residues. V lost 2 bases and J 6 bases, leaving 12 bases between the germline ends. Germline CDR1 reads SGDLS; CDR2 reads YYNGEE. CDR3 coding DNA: TGTGCCAGCAGCGTCAACCCTGGGGCCGAGCAGTACTTC. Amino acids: CASSVNPGAEQYF.

In nucleotides, the CDR3 is TGCGCCAGCAGCTTGGGCGGAAGCGGGGGGACTCTCGGGAATGAGCAGTTCTTC. Its protein is CASSLGGSGGTLGNEQFF. This rearrangement joins TRBV5-1 to TRBJ2-1, with TRBD2 matching over 9 bases. The CDR3 extends over 18 amino acids. Germline V gives CDR1 SGHRS, CDR2 YFSETQ. V dropped 0 bases and J dropped 7; count of bases not matched to a gene: 14.

This CDR3 is CAISDLRRGTNSPLHF. The CDR3 DNA is TGTGCCATCAGTGACTTAAGGCGGGGAACTAATTCACCCCTCCACTTT. The chain recombines TRBV10-3 with TRBJ1-6, with D unresolved. Trimming left V 3 bases short and J 6 bases short, with 15 bases between. Germline CDR1 is ENHRY and CDR2 is SYGVKD. The CDR3 loop spans 16 amino acids.

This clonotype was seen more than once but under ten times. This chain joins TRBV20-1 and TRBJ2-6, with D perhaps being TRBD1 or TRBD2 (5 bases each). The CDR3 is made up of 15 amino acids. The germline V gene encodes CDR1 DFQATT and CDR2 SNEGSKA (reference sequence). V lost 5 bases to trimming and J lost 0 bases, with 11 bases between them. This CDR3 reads CSAGGRPSGANVLTF. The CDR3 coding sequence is TGCAGTGCTGGGGGACGGCCCTCTGGGGCCAACGTCCTGACTTTC.

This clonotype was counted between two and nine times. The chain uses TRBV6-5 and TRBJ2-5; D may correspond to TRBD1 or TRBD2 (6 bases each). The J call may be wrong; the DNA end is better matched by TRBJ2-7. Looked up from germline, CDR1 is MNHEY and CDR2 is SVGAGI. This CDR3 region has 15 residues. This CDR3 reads CASSDGGPLGYEQYF. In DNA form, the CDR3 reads TGTGCCAGCAGCGACGGGGGCCCCTTGGGGTACGAGCAGTACTTC.

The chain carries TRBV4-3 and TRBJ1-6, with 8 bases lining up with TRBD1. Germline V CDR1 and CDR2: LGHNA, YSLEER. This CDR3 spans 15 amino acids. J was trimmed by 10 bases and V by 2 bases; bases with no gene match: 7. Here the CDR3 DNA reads TGCGCCAGCAGCCAACAGGGGGCTGGTGGCTCACCCCTCCACTTT. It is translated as CASSQQGAGGSPLHF.

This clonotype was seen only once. This chain's CDR3 is CAAKTGGPQPQHF. The CDR3 DNA reads TGTGCCGCCAAAACAGGGGGGCCTCAGCCCCAGCATTTT. The J gene is TRBJ1-5, the V gene TRBV6-6; 8 nucleotides match TRBD1. The J segment lost 6 bases and the V segment lost 11 bases, leaving 9 bases of the junction unmatched. The germline V gene has CDR1 MNHNY and CDR2 SVGAGI (reference sequence). The CDR3 extends over 13 amino acids.

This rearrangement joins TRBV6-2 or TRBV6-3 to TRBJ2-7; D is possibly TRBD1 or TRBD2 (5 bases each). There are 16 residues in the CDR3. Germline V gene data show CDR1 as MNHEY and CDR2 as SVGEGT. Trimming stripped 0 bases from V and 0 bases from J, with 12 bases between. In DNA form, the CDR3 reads TGTGCCAGCAGTTACTCCAGGGACGGTAGCTCCTACGAGCAGTACTTC. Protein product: CASSYSRDGSSYEQYF.

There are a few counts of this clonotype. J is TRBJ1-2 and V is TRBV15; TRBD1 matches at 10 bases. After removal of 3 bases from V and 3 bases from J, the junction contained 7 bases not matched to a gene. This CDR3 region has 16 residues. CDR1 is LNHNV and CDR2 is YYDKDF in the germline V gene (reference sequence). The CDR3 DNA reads TGTGCCACCAGCAGGGCGGACAGGGGGAAAGACTATGGCTACACCTTC. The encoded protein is CATSRADRGKDYGYTF.

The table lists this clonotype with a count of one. CDR3 nucleotides: TGCGCCAGCAGCCAACAAGGGCACCGGGGTTCACCCCTCCACTTT. It codes for CASSQQGHRGSPLHF. The chain links TRBV4-3 to TRBJ1-6; D ambiguous. Germline V gene lookup returns CDR1 LGHNA and CDR2 YSLEER. Trimming cost V 2 bases and J 9 bases, with 14 bases left between them. The CDR3 loop spans 15 amino acids.

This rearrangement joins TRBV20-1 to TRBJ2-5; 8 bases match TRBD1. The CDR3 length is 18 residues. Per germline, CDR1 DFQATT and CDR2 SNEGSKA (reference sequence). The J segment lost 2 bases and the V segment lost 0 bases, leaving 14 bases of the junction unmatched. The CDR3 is CSARDGGTGQNLQETQYF. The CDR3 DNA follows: TGCAGTGCTAGAGATGGTGGGACAGGACAGAACCTACAAGAGACCCAGTACTTC.

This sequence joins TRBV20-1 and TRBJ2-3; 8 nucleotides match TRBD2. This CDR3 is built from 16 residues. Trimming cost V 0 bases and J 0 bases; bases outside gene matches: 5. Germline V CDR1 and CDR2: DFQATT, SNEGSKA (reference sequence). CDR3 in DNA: TGCAGTGCTAGAGATAGTCGGGGGGGAAGCACAGATACGCAGTATTTT. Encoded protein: CSARDSRGGSTDTQYF.